This TCR beta chain originates from a study of T cell responses to AZD1222 COVID-19 vaccine. Study as a whole: Pooling of second doses given at about 4 or about 12 weeks was done.

Using immunoSEQ multiplex PCR, the repertoire was profiled, and TCRdb retains in-frame clones only, with some absent. The data contain 85,000 to 100,000 clones, just over 85% of them seen just once; the ten biggest clones take up roughly 6%. V lost 2 bases and J 0 bases, leaving 6 bases between the germline ends. This CDR3 is built from 14 residues. Germline CDR1 reads SEHNR; CDR2 reads FQNEAQ (reference sequence). V usage is TRBV7-9 and J usage is TRBJ2-3; no clear D gene. This sequence originates from an adult in good health. Source: peripheral blood, taken on day 0 of AZD1222 vaccination. Here the CDR3 reads CASSLRASTDTQYF. DNA for the CDR3: TGTGCCAGCAGCTTACGAGCCAGCACAGATACGCAGTATTTT.